The 20 T cell receptor beta chains presented below share a single source sample, sequenced in a study of post-analysis software for immune sequencing data. Study-level findings and limits: About five TRBV segments occurring more often in patients than controls included TRBV5-6, TRBV5-1 and TRBV20-1.

These TCRs' antigens remain unknown. Carried by the TCR beta cDNA libraries were unique molecular identifiers. TCRdb ran MiXCR on the PCR reads and lists one entry per CDR3 protein. The data show 500,000 to 600,000 distinct CDR3 sequences, with around 44% seen just once and around 1.7% held by the top ten. Sequenced sample: blood. The receptors originated from a girl aged 5-17 years with multiple sclerosis.

This clonotype was picked up a small number of times. The genes are TRBV20-1 and TRBJ1-1; D ambiguous. This CDR3 spans 13 amino acids. Trimming left V 6 bases short and J 6 bases short, with 17 bases between. Germline CDR1 DFQATT, CDR2 SNEGSKA (reference sequence). The CDR3, as DNA: TGCAGTGCGCGGAGGGAAGGTGCGGCTGAAGCTTTCTTT. Translated, it gives CSARREGAAEAFF.

Here the CDR3 DNA reads TGTGCCACCTACCTAAAAGCGACTAGCGGGGTAGAGACCCAGTACTTC. Translated: CATYLKATSGVETQYF. The rearrangement links TRBV28 to TRBJ2-5, with 11 bases fitting TRBD2. The CDR3 has 16 amino acids. V gave up 10 bases and J gave up 4 bases; unmatched junction bases: 14. The germline CDR1 and CDR2 sequences are MDHEN and SYDVKM.

The CDR3 coding sequence is TGTGCCAGCAGCTTAGGTGCGACAGGGGGAACAGATACGCAGTATTTT. Amino acids: CASSLGATGGTDTQYF. This chain uses TRBV7-2 with TRBJ2-3, with 9 bases aligning to TRBD1. Looked up from germline, CDR1 is SGHTA and CDR2 is FQGNSA. The CDR3 is made up of 16 amino acids. Trimming at V came to 1 base and at J to 3 bases, leaving 5 bases not matched to a gene.

A word on this clonotype: Relative to the germline gene, one junction end is altered; a read error may explain this. The gene calls are TRBV6-1 and TRBJ2-6; no clear D gene. The CDR3 sequence is 14 residues long. In germline, CDR1 is MNHNS, CDR2 SASEGT. CDR3 sequence (DNA): TGTGCCAGCAGTGATCTGGGTGGGGTCAACGTCCTGACTTTC. Protein: CASSDLGGVNVLTF.

The chain recombines TRBV9 with TRBJ2-5, with TRBD2 identical over 12 bases. This CDR3 spans 17 amino acids. The V gene end was trimmed by 4 bases and the J gene end by 1 base; junction bases not matched to a gene: 8. Germline CDR1 SGDLS, CDR2 YYNGEE. This CDR3 reads CASSPGTSGYPQETQYF. The CDR3 DNA sequence: TGTGCCAGCAGCCCGGGGACTAGCGGGTATCCCCAAGAGACCCAGTACTTC.

This chain uses TRBV6-1 with TRBJ1-2, with 7 bases aligning to TRBD1. Trimming took 4 bases from V and 1 from J; bases not matched to a gene: 6. The CDR3 consists of 15 residues. CDR1 and CDR2 (germline): MNHNS, SASEGT. CDR3 DNA sequence: TGTGCCAGCAGTGTACAAGGGGGCGGTAACTATGGCTACACCTTC. Its protein is CASSVQGGGNYGYTF.

The gene calls are TRBV5-6 and TRBJ2-4; D gene ambiguous. Germline assignment: CDR1 SGHDT and CDR2 YYEEEE. The CDR3 totals 13 residues. V lost 4 bases and J lost 9, with 14 bases in between. CDR3 coding DNA: TGTGCCAGCAGCGCTACAGAAGACGGCATTCAGTACTTC. The encoded protein is CASSATEDGIQYF.

The chain joins TRBV28 to TRBJ2-1; possible D gene TRBD1, 6 bases. The CDR3 contains 16 residues. Between the trimmed V and J ends, which lost 2 bases and 6 bases, there was a span of 17 bases. The V gene's germline CDR1 is MDHEN and CDR2 SYDVKM. The CDR3 DNA is TGTGCCAGCAGTTTAACGACAGGAGTGAGGACCAATGAGCAGTTCTTC. Protein product: CASSLTTGVRTNEQFF.

This clonotype was counted a few times. The chain recombines TRBV12-3 or TRBV12-4 with TRBJ2-7, with unresolved D. This CDR3 region has 13 residues. V was clipped by 6 bases and J by 2 bases, with 11 bases between them. The CDR3 region has the DNA TGTGCCAGCAGCCAACCCGGGCCCTACGAGCAGTACTTC. It translates to CASSQPGPYEQYF.

V gene TRBV7-9 combines with J gene TRBJ2-7, with D perhaps TRBD2 (5 bases). Germline V gives CDR1 SEHNR, CDR2 FQNEAQ (reference sequence). This CDR3 comprises 14 residues. The V end lost 3 bases, the J end lost 3 bases, and 12 bases lay between the germline ends. DNA of the CDR3: TGTGCCAGCAGCTTCCCCGGACTGTTCTACGAGCAGTACTTC. Residues: CASSFPGLFYEQYF.

The chain recombines TRBV3-1 with TRBJ1-2; D is uncertain. Germline loops: CDR1 LGHDT, CDR2 YNNKEL (reference sequence). Trimming left V 5 bases short and J 3 bases short, with 13 bases between. The CDR3 loop spans 14 amino acids. This CDR3 reads CASSVRAGHYGYTF. In DNA form, the CDR3 reads TGTGCCAGCAGCGTCCGGGCCGGCCACTATGGCTACACCTTC.

This clonotype was seen just once. This sequence joins TRBV20-1 and TRBJ1-2; D is undetermined. Per germline, CDR1 DFQATT and CDR2 SNEGSKA (reference sequence). The V gene lost 1 base and the J gene lost 7 bases, with 13 bases spanning the gap. The CDR3 contains 13 residues. The CDR3 spells CSARVPEAGGYTF. The CDR3 region has the DNA TGCAGTGCTAGAGTTCCGGAAGCGGGTGGCTACACCTTC.

A word on this clonotype: An end of the junction does not agree with germline; a read error may underlie this. The CDR3 spells CSVALDNKQFF. In DNA, the CDR3 is TGCAGCGTTGCCCTAGACAATAAGCAGTTCTTC. The chain uses TRBV29-1 and TRBJ2-1; D call uncertain. This CDR3 is built from 11 residues. Germline lookup yields CDR1 SQVTM and CDR2 ANQGSEA.

The chain couples TRBV12-3 or TRBV12-4 to TRBJ2-3, with a tentative D call TRBD2 (5 bases). V was cut by 6 bases and J by 5 bases, with 18 bases left in between. The CDR3 sequence is 15 residues long. The CDR3 nucleotides read TGTGCCAGCAGCCCGAGACACGGGAAGGTAGATACGCAGTATTTT. It codes for CASSPRHGKVDTQYF.

A word on this clonotype: In this CDR3 the conserved last residue, phenylalanine or tryptophan, is missing, so a read error is likely. The chain employs TRBV2 and TRBJ2-4; 10 nucleotides match TRBD1. CDR1 is SNHLY, CDR2 FYNNEI, per germline. V dropped 4 bases and J dropped 6; count of bases not matched to a gene: 0. This CDR3 spans 13 amino acids. In DNA, the CDR3 is TGTGCCAGCAGTGGGACAGGGGGAAACATTCAGTACGTC. Protein sequence: CASSGTGGNIQYV.

There are a few counts of this clonotype. The V and J genes are TRBV4-1 and TRBJ2-5; TRBD2 agrees at 8 bases. The J call may be in error: the DNA end matches TRBJ2-7 better. The CDR3 sequence is 15 residues long. Germline CDR1 is MGHRA and CDR2 is YSYEKL. Written as DNA, the CDR3 is TGCGCCAGCAGCCAAGATTCACGGGAGGGCTACGAGCAGTACTTC. Protein: CASSQDSREGYEQYF.

The genes are TRBV20-1 and TRBJ1-1; TRBD1 matches at 7 bases. Germline loops: CDR1 DFQATT, CDR2 SNEGSKA (reference sequence). This CDR3 is 13 amino acids long. After removal of 6 bases from V and 4 bases from J, the junction contained 8 bases not matched to a gene. CDR3 amino acids: CSAPTGRITEAFF. CDR3 DNA sequence: TGCAGTGCACCGACAGGGAGAATCACTGAAGCTTTCTTT.

This clonotype came up a few times. The chain combines TRBV20-1 with TRBJ2-1, with 8 bases aligning to TRBD1. The CDR3 is 15 amino acids. Germline V lookup: CDR1 DFQATT, CDR2 SNEGSKA (reference sequence). V was pared by 5 bases and J by 5 bases, with 11 bases of the junction left unmatched. This CDR3 reads CSALSPGQANNEQFF. The DNA for the CDR3 is TGCAGTGCTCTATCCCCGGGACAGGCGAACAATGAGCAGTTCTTC.

The chain employs TRBV3-1 and TRBJ1-2; weak D call: TRBD1 (6 bases). Germline V CDR1 and CDR2: LGHDT, YNNKEL (reference sequence). V was trimmed by 0 bases and J by 4 bases, leaving 9 bases between them. The CDR3 consists of 14 residues. CDR3 protein: CASSQDGRGYGYTF. CDR3 bases: TGTGCCAGCAGCCAAGATGGCAGGGGCTATGGCTACACCTTC.

The V call is TRBV24-1, the J call TRBJ2-1; unclear D gene. Trimming pared 6 bases from V and 7 bases from J, leaving 21 bases between. The CDR3 consists of 16 residues. Germline V lookup: CDR1 KGHDR, CDR2 SFDVKD. The CDR3 loop reads CATSSSKDPSWNEQFF. CDR3 DNA: TGTGCCACCAGTAGCTCCAAGGACCCGAGTTGGAATGAGCAGTTCTTC.